This TCR beta chain was recovered during a study of T cell changes during pregnancy in multiple sclerosis (dated by TCRdb to between 2018 and 2021). Broadly, across the study: In women with multiple sclerosis, the researchers looked at how the T cell repertoire shifted as pregnancy progressed.

Library preparation was by the immunoSEQ multiplex PCR assay. What TCRdb holds here is the immuneACCESS table cut down to in-frame rearrangements. Part of the clones is not present; checked against another copy, under half of the missing clones reflect an unresolved V gene, and the others are unexplained. For this sample there are about 80,000 clones; 85% to 95% appear just once. The ten most abundant clones make up approximately 0.2% of the sample. In regard to this clone: Which antigen it targets is not known. No much larger clonotype is one base removed from it; base qualities were not supplied.

The source material was CD4+ T cells from peripheral blood mononuclear cells, sampled before pregnancy. The TCR sequence derives from a female donor with multiple sclerosis, enrolled in a pregnancy study.

This receptor has the CDR3 CASSLGAGYYGYTF. The DNA reads as follows: TGCGCCAGCAGCTTGGGTGCCGGTTACTATGGCTACACCTTC. Rearrangement joined TRBV5-1 to TRBJ1-2, with an unclear D gene assignment. Measured from the cysteine to the phenylalanine, the CDR3 is 14 residues long. The CDR3 DNA has 42 bases and is translated from base 1. Deletion took 0 bases off V and 3 bases off J, with a span of 9 bases between the germline ends. Looking up the germline V gene yields CDR1 SGHRS and CDR2 YFSETQ.